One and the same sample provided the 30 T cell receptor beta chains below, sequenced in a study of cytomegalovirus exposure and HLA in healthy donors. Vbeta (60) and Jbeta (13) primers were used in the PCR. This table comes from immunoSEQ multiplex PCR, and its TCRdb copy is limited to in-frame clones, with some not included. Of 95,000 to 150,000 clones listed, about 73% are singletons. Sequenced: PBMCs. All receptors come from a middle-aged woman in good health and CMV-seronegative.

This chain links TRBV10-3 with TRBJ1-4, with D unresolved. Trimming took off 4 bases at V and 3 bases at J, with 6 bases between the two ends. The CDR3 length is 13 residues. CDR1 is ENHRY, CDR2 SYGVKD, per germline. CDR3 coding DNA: TGTGCCATCAGTGCAGGTTCTAATGAAAAACTGTTTTTT. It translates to CAISAGSNEKLFF.

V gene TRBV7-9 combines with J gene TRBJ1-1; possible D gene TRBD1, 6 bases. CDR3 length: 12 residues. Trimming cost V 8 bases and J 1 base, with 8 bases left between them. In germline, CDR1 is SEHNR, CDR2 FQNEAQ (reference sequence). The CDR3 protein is CASGGQNTEAFF. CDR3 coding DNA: TGTGCCAGCGGGGGACAGAACACTGAAGCTTTCTTT.

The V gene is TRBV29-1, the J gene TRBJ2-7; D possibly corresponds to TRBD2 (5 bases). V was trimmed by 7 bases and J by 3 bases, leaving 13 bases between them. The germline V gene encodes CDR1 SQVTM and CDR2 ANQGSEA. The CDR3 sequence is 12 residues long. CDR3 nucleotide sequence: TGCAGCGGTCGGGGTGCTGACTACGAGCAGTACTTC. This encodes CSGRGADYEQYF.

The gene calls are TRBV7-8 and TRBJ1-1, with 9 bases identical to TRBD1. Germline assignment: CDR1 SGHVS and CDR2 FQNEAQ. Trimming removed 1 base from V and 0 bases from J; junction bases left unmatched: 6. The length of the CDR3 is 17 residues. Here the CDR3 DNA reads TGTGCCAGCAGCTTAGGGGGGACAGGGAAACTGAACACTGAAGCTTTCTTT. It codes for CASSLGGTGKLNTEAFF.

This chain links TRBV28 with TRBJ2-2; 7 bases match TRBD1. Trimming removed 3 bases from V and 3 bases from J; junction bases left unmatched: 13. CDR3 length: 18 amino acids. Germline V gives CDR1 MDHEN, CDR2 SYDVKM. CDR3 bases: TGTGCCAGCAGTTTTGGGGACAGATTAAAGAGTCACACCGGGGAGCTGTTTTTT. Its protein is CASSFGDRLKSHTGELFF.

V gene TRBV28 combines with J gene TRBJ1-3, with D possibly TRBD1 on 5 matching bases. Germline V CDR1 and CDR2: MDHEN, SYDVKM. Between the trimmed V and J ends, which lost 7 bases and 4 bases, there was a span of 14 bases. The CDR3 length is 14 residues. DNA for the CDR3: TGTGCCAGCATCCCCCCAGGGAACGGAAACACCATATATTTT. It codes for CASIPPGNGNTIYF.

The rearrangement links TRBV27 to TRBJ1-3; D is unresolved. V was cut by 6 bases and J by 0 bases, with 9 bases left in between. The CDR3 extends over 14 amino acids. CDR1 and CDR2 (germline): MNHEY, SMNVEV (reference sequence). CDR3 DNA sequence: TGTGCCAGCAGCCCGTCTTACTCTGGAAACACCATATATTTT. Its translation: CASSPSYSGNTIYF.

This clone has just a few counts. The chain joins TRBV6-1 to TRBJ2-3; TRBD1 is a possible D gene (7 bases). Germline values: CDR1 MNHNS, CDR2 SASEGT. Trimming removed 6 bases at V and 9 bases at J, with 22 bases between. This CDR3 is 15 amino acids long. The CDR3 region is CASRDLSGPRGTQYF. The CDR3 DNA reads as TGTGCCAGCAGAGACCTGAGCGGGCCCAGGGGGACGCAGTATTTT.

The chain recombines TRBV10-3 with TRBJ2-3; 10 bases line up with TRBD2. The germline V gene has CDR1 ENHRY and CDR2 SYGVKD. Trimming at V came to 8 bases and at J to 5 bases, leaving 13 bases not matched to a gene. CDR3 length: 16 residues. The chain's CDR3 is CAISPHSGGREDTQYF. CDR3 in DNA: TGTGCCATCTCACCGCATAGCGGGGGGAGGGAAGATACGCAGTATTTT.

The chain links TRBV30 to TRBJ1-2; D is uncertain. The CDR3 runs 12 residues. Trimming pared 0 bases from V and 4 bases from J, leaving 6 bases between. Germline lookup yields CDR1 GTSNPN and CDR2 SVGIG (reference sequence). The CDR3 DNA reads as TGTGCCTGGAGTGTAACGGTCTATGGCTACACCTTC. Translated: CAWSVTVYGYTF.

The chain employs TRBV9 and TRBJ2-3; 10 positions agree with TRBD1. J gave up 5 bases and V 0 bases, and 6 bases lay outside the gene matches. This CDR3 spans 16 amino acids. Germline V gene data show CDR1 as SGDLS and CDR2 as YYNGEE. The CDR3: CASSVVGDRGGDTQYF. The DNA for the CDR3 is TGTGCCAGCAGCGTAGTTGGGGACAGGGGAGGAGATACGCAGTATTTT. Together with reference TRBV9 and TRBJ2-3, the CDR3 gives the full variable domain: DSGVTQTPKHLITATGQRVTLRCSPRSGDLSVYWYQQSLDQGLQFLIQYYNGEERAKGNILERFSAQQFPDLHSELNLSSLELGDSALYFCASSVVGDRGGDTQYFGPGTRLTVL.

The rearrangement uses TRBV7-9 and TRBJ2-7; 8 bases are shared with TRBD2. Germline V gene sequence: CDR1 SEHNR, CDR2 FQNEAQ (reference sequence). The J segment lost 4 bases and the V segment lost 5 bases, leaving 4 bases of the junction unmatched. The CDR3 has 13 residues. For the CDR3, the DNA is TGTGCCAGCAGCCGGGGGGGCGGGTACGAGCAGTACTTC. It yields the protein CASSRGGGYEQYF.

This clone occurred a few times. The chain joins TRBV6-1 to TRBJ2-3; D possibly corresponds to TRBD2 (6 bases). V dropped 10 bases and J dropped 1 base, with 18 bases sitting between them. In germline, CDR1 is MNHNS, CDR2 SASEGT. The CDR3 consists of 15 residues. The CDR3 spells CATLRSAGRTDTQYF. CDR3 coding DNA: TGTGCCACCCTCCGTTCGGCGGGGCGCACAGATACGCAGTATTTT.

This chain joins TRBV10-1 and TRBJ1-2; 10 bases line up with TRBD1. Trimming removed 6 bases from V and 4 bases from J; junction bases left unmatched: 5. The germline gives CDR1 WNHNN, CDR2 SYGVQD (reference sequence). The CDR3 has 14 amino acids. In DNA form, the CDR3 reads TGCGCCAGCAGCAGCCGGGACAGGGGCTATGGCTACACCTTC. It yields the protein CASSSRDRGYGYTF.

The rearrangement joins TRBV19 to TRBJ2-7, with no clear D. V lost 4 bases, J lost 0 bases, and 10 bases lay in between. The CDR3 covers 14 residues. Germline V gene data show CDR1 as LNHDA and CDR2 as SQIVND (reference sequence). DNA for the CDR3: TGTGCCAGTAGTAGGGCAGAGCTCTCCTACGAGCAGTACTTC. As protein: CASSRAELSYEQYF.

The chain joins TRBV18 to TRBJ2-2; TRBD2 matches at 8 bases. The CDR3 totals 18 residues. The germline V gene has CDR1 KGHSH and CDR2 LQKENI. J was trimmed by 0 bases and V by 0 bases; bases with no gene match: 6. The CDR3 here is CASSPPAPGLANTGELFF. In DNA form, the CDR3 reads TGTGCCAGCTCACCACCCGCCCCGGGACTAGCGAACACCGGGGAGCTGTTTTTT.

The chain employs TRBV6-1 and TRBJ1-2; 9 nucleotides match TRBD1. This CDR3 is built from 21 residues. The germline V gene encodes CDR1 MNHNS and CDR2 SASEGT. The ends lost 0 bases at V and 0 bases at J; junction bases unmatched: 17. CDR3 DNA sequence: TGTGCCAGCAGTGAAGCGCTTCAGCGACAGGGGGGTTCCCCCACTAACTATGGCTACACCTTC. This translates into CASSEALQRQGGSPTNYGYTF.

The CDR3 nucleotides are TGTGCCAGCAGCAAAGCAAACTACGAGCAGTACTTC. Translated: CASSKANYEQYF. The chain recombines TRBV28 with TRBJ2-5; D unclear. The J call is in doubt because the DNA end fits TRBJ2-7 better. The CDR3 loop spans 12 amino acids. Germline V gene lookup returns CDR1 MDHEN and CDR2 SYDVKM.

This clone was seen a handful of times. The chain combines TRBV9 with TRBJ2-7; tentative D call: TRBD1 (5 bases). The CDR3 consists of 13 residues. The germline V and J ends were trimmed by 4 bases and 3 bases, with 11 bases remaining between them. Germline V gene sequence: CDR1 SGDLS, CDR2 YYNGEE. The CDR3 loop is CASSRGQNYEQYF. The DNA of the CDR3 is TGTGCCAGCAGCAGAGGACAAAACTACGAGCAGTACTTC.

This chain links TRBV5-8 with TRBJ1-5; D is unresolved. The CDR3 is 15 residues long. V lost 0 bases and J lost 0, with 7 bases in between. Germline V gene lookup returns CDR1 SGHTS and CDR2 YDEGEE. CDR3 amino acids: CASSLAVDSNQPQHF. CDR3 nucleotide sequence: TGTGCCAGCAGCTTGGCGGTTGATAGCAATCAGCCCCAGCATTTT.

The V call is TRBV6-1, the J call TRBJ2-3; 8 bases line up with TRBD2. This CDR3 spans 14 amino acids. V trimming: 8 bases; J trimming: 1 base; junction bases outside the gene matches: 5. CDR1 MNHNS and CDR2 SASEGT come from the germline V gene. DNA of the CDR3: TGTGCCAGCGTCCGGGGGGGTCGCACAGATACGCAGTATTTT. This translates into CASVRGGRTDTQYF.

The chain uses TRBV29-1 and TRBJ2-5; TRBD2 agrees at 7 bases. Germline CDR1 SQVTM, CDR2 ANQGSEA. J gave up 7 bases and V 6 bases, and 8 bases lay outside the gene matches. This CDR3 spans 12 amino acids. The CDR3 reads CSVGTTEGTQYF. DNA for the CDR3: TGCAGCGTGGGGACTACCGAAGGGACCCAGTACTTC.

The CDR3 DNA reads as TGTGCCAGCAGGCGCGACGGGACAGCAAATGAAAAACTGTTTTTT. Translation: CASRRDGTANEKLFF. The chain couples TRBV6-5 to TRBJ1-4; 7 nucleotides line up with TRBD1. The V gene end was trimmed by 6 bases and the J gene end by 5 bases; junction bases not matched to a gene: 9. The CDR3 sequence is 15 residues long. Germline V gene lookup returns CDR1 MNHEY and CDR2 SVGAGI.

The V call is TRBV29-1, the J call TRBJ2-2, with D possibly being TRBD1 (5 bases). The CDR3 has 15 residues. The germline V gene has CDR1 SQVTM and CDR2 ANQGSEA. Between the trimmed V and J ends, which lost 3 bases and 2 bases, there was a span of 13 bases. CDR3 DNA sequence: TGCAGCGTTGAGTTAAGGCAGGGAAACACCGGGGAGCTGTTTTTT. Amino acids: CSVELRQGNTGELFF.

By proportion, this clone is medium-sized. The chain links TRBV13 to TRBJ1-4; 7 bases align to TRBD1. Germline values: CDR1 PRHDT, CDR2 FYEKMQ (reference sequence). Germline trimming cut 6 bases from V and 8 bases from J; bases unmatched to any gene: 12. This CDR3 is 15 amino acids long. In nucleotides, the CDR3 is TGTGCCAGCAGGGACAGGACCCTGGCTGGCGAAAAACTGTTTTTT. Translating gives CASRDRTLAGEKLFF.

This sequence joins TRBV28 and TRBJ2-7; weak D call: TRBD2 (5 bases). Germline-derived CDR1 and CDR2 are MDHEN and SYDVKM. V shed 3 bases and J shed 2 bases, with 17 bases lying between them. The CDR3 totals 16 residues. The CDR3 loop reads CASSFVFQRPTYEQYF. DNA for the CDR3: TGTGCCAGCAGTTTTGTGTTTCAGCGGCCCACCTACGAGCAGTACTTC.

The CDR3 is CAWGGTGDQPQHF. The CDR3 DNA follows: TGTGCCTGGGGGGGGACAGGGGATCAGCCCCAGCATTTT. The chain recombines TRBV30 with TRBJ1-5, with TRBD1 matching over 10 bases. CDR3 size: 13 residues. The trim removed 5 bases at V and 5 bases at J, leaving 3 bases unmatched. Germline-derived CDR1 and CDR2 are GTSNPN and SVGIG (reference sequence).

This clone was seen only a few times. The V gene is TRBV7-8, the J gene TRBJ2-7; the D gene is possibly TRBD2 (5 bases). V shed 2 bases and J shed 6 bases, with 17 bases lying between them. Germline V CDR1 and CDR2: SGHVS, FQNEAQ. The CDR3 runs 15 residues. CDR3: CASSLSSYPRGEQYF. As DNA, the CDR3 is TGTGCCAGCAGCTTAAGTTCGTATCCCCGGGGCGAGCAGTACTTC.

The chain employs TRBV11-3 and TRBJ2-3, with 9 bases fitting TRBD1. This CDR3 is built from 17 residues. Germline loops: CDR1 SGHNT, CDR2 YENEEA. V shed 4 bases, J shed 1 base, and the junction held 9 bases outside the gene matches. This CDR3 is CASSSRTGDSRTDTQYF. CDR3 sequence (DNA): TGTGCCAGCAGCTCGAGGACAGGGGACTCTCGCACAGATACGCAGTATTTT.

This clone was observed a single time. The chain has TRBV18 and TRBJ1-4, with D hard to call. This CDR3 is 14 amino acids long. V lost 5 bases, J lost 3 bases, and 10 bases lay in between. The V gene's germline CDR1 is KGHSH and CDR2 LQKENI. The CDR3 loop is CASSFTEANEKLFF. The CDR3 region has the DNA TGTGCCAGCTCATTTACTGAGGCTAATGAAAAACTGTTTTTT.